These 21 T cell receptor beta chains were all obtained from the same sample, sequenced in a study of OX40 agonist ivuxolimab in advanced cancers. Repertoires were generated with immunoSEQ multiplex PCR, while TCRdb's copy carries only in-frame clones and drops some. The sample holds about 55,000 clones, about 86% seen once. Sequenced here: CD4+ or CD8+ T cells sorted from blood, sampled in a trial of the OX40 agonist ivuxolimab. All receptors come from an adult with an advanced solid tumor such as melanoma, head and neck, liver or kidney cancer.

This clone was observed a few times. This chain connects TRBV7-9 to TRBJ1-2; D is unclear. Germline V CDR1 and CDR2: SEHNR, FQNEAQ (reference sequence). The CDR3 contains 14 residues. V dropped 5 bases and J dropped 4 bases, with 14 bases sitting between them. This CDR3 is CASSPVLASYGYTF. The CDR3 nucleotides read TGTGCCAGCAGCCCAGTATTAGCCAGCTATGGCTACACCTTC.

The genes are TRBV28 and TRBJ2-1, with D perhaps matching TRBD1 (5 bases). V was pared by 7 bases and J by 2 bases, with 12 bases between. Germline V gene data show CDR1 as MDHEN and CDR2 as SYDVKM. The CDR3 is 14 residues long. CDR3 region: CASTLTATYNEQFF. The CDR3 DNA sequence: TGTGCCAGCACCCTGACAGCGACCTACAATGAGCAGTTCTTC.

J is TRBJ2-3 and V is TRBV9; either TRBD1 or TRBD2 may supply D (5 bases each). The V gene's germline CDR1 is SGDLS and CDR2 YYNGEE. Trimming cost V 4 bases and J 0 bases, with 9 bases left between them. The CDR3 is made up of 14 amino acids. The CDR3 spells CASSPWGSTDTQYF. As DNA, the CDR3 is TGTGCCAGCAGCCCGTGGGGGAGCACAGATACGCAGTATTTT.

The chain is built from TRBV4-2 and TRBJ2-5; D may be TRBD1 (5 bases). CDR3 length: 15 amino acids. Germline V lookup: CDR1 LGHNA, CDR2 YNFKEQ. Trimming took off 4 bases at V and 3 bases at J, with 15 bases between the two ends. The CDR3 is CASSPRQSREETQYF. CDR3 sequence (DNA): TGTGCCAGCAGCCCTCGACAGTCCCGGGAAGAGACCCAGTACTTC.

The chain links TRBV4-3 to TRBJ2-3; 7 nucleotides match TRBD2. The J segment lost 2 bases and the V segment lost 1 base, leaving 9 bases of the junction unmatched. Per germline, CDR1 LGHNA and CDR2 YSLEER. There are 17 residues in the CDR3. The chain's CDR3 is CASSQGPLADVTDTQYF. For the CDR3, the DNA is TGCGCCAGCAGCCAAGGTCCCCTAGCGGACGTCACAGATACGCAGTATTTT.

The genes are TRBV6-5 and TRBJ1-1; TRBD1 might be the D (5 bases). The CDR3 consists of 16 residues. V was trimmed by 0 bases and J by 11 bases, leaving 22 bases between them. Per germline, CDR1 MNHEY and CDR2 SVGAGI. The CDR3 bases are TGTGCCAGCAGTTACTCGACCCCGGTAGGGACCATGGGGGCTTTCTTT. Its protein product is CASSYSTPVGTMGAFF.

About this clone: At the DNA level, this CDR3 is encoded by other sequences in the same sample as well. The chain couples TRBV2 to TRBJ1-2, with D maybe TRBD1 (6 bases). V lost 8 bases to trimming and J lost 1 base, with 17 bases between them. From germline, CDR1 is SNHLY and CDR2 FYNNEI. The CDR3 covers 15 residues. CDR3 coding DNA: TGTGCCAGCCACCAGGGGCTTTCGGTTAACTATGGCTACACCTTC. Translation gives CASHQGLSVNYGYTF.

The count of this clone is one. The sample carries other DNA sequences with the same CDR3. The chain's CDR3 is CASSVGFGGYTF. CDR3 DNA sequence: TGTGCCAGCAGCGTAGGATTCGGAGGCTACACCTTC. V usage is TRBV9 and J usage is TRBJ1-2; no clear D gene. The V and J ends lost 0 bases and 8 bases respectively, with 8 bases between them. This CDR3 region has 12 residues. The germline CDR1 and CDR2 sequences are SGDLS and YYNGEE.

This chain uses TRBV28 with TRBJ2-1, with 10 bases lining up with TRBD2. Germline V gene lookup returns CDR1 MDHEN and CDR2 SYDVKM. This CDR3 spans 14 amino acids. V trimming: 11 bases; J trimming: 8 bases; junction bases outside the gene matches: 12. The CDR3 nucleotides read TGTGCCGCAGAGGGACTAGCGACCTCGGATGAGCAGTTCTTC. Protein sequence: CAAEGLATSDEQFF.

The chain uses TRBV7-9 and TRBJ2-7, with 7 positions matching TRBD1. V shed 4 bases, J shed 2 bases, and the junction held 8 bases outside the gene matches. From germline, CDR1 is SEHNR and CDR2 FQNEAQ (reference sequence). This CDR3 is built from 15 residues. CDR3 nucleotide sequence: TGTGCCAGCAGCTCCGGACAGGAGAACCCCTACGAGCAGTACTTC. Its protein is CASSSGQENPYEQYF.

The chain couples TRBV4-1 to TRBJ2-7; 10 bases match TRBD1. The CDR3 covers 14 residues. Germline V lookup: CDR1 MGHRA, CDR2 YSYEKL. With V trimmed by 10 bases and J by 2 bases, 8 bases remained unmatched. In nucleotides, the CDR3 is TGCGCCAACCCACCCGGGACAGGGGCCTACGAGCAGTACTTC. Residues: CANPPGTGAYEQYF.

The genes are TRBV15 and TRBJ1-1; 7 bases fit TRBD1. V was pared by 0 bases and J by 5 bases, with 6 bases of the junction left unmatched. Germline V gene lookup returns CDR1 LNHNV and CDR2 YYDKDF (reference sequence). The CDR3 sequence is 15 residues long. CDR3 protein: CATSRDRGRRTEAFF. As DNA, the CDR3 is TGTGCCACCAGCAGAGATAGGGGGCGTCGAACTGAAGCTTTCTTT.

The chain carries TRBV27 and TRBJ1-3; perhaps TRBD1 as D (6 bases). V shed 0 bases and J shed 4 bases, with 19 bases lying between them. The CDR3 extends over 18 amino acids. CDR1 and CDR2 from the germline V gene are MNHEY and SMNVEV (reference sequence). Written as DNA, the CDR3 is TGTGCCAGCAGTTTATCGGGGGCTAGTTATATCTCCGGAAACACCATATATTTT. Translating gives CASSLSGASYISGNTIYF.

This chain links TRBV11-3 with TRBJ1-1; D is uncertain. Germline CDR1 SGHNT, CDR2 YENEEA. V was clipped by 1 base and J by 4 bases, with 7 bases between them. This CDR3 contains 13 residues. CDR3 nucleotides: TGTGCCAGCAGCTTAGGGGTGGGCACTGAAGCTTTCTTT. Translation: CASSLGVGTEAFF.

V gene TRBV19 combines with J gene TRBJ2-1; a possible D gene is TRBD1 (5 bases). The CDR3 has 16 residues. V lost 0 bases and J lost 0, with 9 bases in between. Per the germline V gene, CDR1 is LNHDA and CDR2 is SQIVND (reference sequence). This CDR3 reads CASSIDQGGSYNEQFF. The CDR3 coding sequence is TGTGCCAGTAGTATAGATCAGGGCGGCTCCTACAATGAGCAGTTCTTC.

This clone was detected only a few times. The V gene is TRBV4-3, the J gene TRBJ1-2, with a tentative D call TRBD1 (5 bases). This CDR3 contains 20 residues. Germline V gives CDR1 LGHNA, CDR2 YSLEER. V was clipped by 1 base and J by 2 bases, with 26 bases between them. This CDR3 reads CASSQGVHRGSGLENYGYTF. CDR3 coding DNA: TGCGCCAGCAGCCAAGGGGTTCATCGGGGCAGCGGCTTGGAGAACTATGGCTACACCTTC.

The V and J genes are TRBV9 and TRBJ1-1; D uncertain. V gave up 0 bases and J gave up 5 bases, with 8 bases separating them. CDR1 is SGDLS, CDR2 YYNGEE, per germline. The CDR3 is made up of 13 amino acids. The CDR3 nucleotides are TGTGCCAGCAGCGTAGTCGAAGGGACTGAAGCTTTCTTT. It is translated as CASSVVEGTEAFF.

The chain links TRBV27 to TRBJ1-1; tentatively, D is TRBD1 (5 bases). Trimming pared 8 bases from V and 1 base from J, leaving 11 bases between. Per the germline V gene, CDR1 is MNHEY and CDR2 is SMNVEV (reference sequence). This CDR3 is 13 amino acids long. In DNA form, the CDR3 reads TGTGCCAGCGGGGGGGATCGGAACACTGAAGCTTTCTTT. This gives the protein CASGGDRNTEAFF.

This clone showed up just once. This chain connects TRBV2 to TRBJ1-1; a possible D gene is TRBD1 (6 bases). This CDR3 contains 15 residues. V was pared by 6 bases and J by 1 base, with 15 bases between. From germline, CDR1 is SNHLY and CDR2 FYNNEI. CDR3 DNA sequence: TGTGCCAGCAGATGGGAGCCCAGGGGGAACACTGAAGCTTTCTTT. This encodes CASRWEPRGNTEAFF.

The count of this clone is one. The chain is built from TRBV4-1 and TRBJ1-1, with D possibly matching TRBD1 (5 bases). Germline assignment: CDR1 MGHRA and CDR2 YSYEKL. The length of the CDR3 is 17 residues. V lost 7 bases, J lost 1 base, and 22 bases lay in between. The CDR3 reads CASKAPRRGFGNTEAFF. DNA of the CDR3: TGCGCCAGCAAGGCCCCACGACGGGGGTTCGGGAACACTGAAGCTTTCTTT.

The genes are TRBV6-5 and TRBJ2-2, with D perhaps matching TRBD1 or TRBD2 (5 bases each). Germline V lookup: CDR1 MNHEY, CDR2 SVGAGI. Trimming took 0 bases from V and 6 from J, leaving 14 bases between them. The CDR3 is 16 amino acids. The CDR3 bases are TGTGCCAGCAGTTACTCTGCCAGGGAGATCGCCGGGGAGCTGTTTTTT. Translated: CASSYSAREIAGELFF.